The 6 T cell receptor beta chains presented below share a single source sample, sequenced in a study of metastatic and nonmetastatic thyroid tumors. Patients underwent thyroid surgery, and none had received any treatment before it. TCRdb reprocessed the PCR reads using MiXCR. The sample includes about 60,000 clones, 15% to 20% of them seen just once. The sequenced material came from blood. These TCRs come from a male donor with papillary thyroid cancer or a benign thyroid nodule (not recorded which). Some clones in this sample may be carry-over from other donors' samples.

In the case of this clone: One base away lies a much larger clone, so this may be a sequencing read error. Other DNA sequences of this sample code for an identical CDR3. The chain combines TRBV5-6 with TRBJ2-2; maybe TRBD2 (5 bases). Per germline, CDR1 SGHDT and CDR2 YYEEEE. CDR3 length: 13 amino acids. Here the CDR3 DNA reads TGTGCCAGCAGCTTGGTAGGGTCCGGGGAGCTGTTCTTT. Amino acids: CASSLVGSGELFF.

This clone was seen a handful of times. The chain employs TRBV29-1 and TRBJ1-1, with D uncertain. CDR3 length: 13 amino acids. The germline V gene encodes CDR1 SQVTM and CDR2 ANQGSEA. V lost 8 bases and J 4 bases, leaving 17 bases between the germline ends. CDR3 bases: TGCAGCTTCGAGACCAGCCGGGGCACTGAAGCTTTCTTT. Translation gives CSFETSRGTEAFF. Full variable domain (rest looked up from reference TRBV29-1 and TRBJ1-1): SAVISQKPSRDICQRGTSLTIQCQVDSQVTMMFWYRQQPGQSLTLIATANQGSEATYESGFVIDKFPISRPNLTFSTLTVSNMSPEDSSIYLCSFETSRGTEAFFGQGTRLTVV.

This clone has at least ten counts. This rearrangement joins TRBV5-1 to TRBJ2-1, with D possibly TRBD2 on 7 matching bases. V was clipped by 5 bases and J by 4 bases, with 22 bases between them. Germline V gives CDR1 SGHRS, CDR2 YFSETQ. CDR3 length: 17 residues. CDR3 DNA sequence: TGCGCCAGCAGACCACGACTAGCAGGGGTGGGGTACAATGAGCAGTTCTTC. This encodes CASRPRLAGVGYNEQFF.

Notes on this clone: A much larger clone lies one base from this, so it may be a read error. This chain joins TRBV6-1 and TRBJ2-3; D is uncertain. This CDR3 comprises 13 residues. CDR1 is MNHNS and CDR2 is SASEGT in the germline V gene. The V end was cut by 6 bases, the J end by 5 bases, with 12 bases between. CDR3: CASSPGDIDTQYF. The CDR3 DNA reads TGTGCCAGCAGCCCTGGGGATATAGATACGCAGTATTTT.

This clone was seen ten or more times. This chain links TRBV9 with TRBJ2-1; D is possibly TRBD2 (6 bases). Trimming took off 4 bases at V and 3 bases at J, with 20 bases between the two ends. The germline gives CDR1 SGDLS, CDR2 YYNGEE. The CDR3 totals 17 residues. The CDR3 DNA follows: TGTGCCAGCAGCTCCCCCTCCGGGACTTTATACTACAATGAGCAGTTCTTC. Protein: CASSSPSGTLYYNEQFF.

This clone was counted between two and nine times. V and J are TRBV12-5 and TRBJ2-1; 9 bases map to TRBD1. The V gene's germline CDR1 is LGHNT and CDR2 FRNRAP. The J segment lost 5 bases and the V segment lost 7 bases, leaving 18 bases of the junction unmatched. The CDR3 has 18 residues. The CDR3 nucleotides are TGTGCTAGTGTCCCGGACCGGGCAGACAGGGGGAGGGACAATGAGCAGTTCTTC. This gives the protein CASVPDRADRGRDNEQFF.